This is a list of T cell receptor beta chains from one sample in a study of OX40 agonist ivuxolimab in advanced cancers. The repertoire was sequenced with immunoSEQ multiplex PCR; TCRdb's copy has only in-frame clones and lacks some. The sample has fewer than 90,000 clones, 70% to 90% seen once. The sequences come from CD4+ or CD8+ T cells sorted from blood, collected in a trial of the OX40 agonist ivuxolimab. Source of these receptors: an adult with an advanced solid tumor such as melanoma, head and neck, liver or kidney cancer. The CDR3 runs from the conserved cysteine through the conserved F or W. A D gene is named only where the DNA matches it firmly. Clone sizes are given selectively: once, few, many, or a class where the clone is expanded.

cdr3_aa cdr3_nt clone_size j_call v_call d_call
CAWSVSGTGDEKLFF TGTGCCTGGAGTGTAAGCGGGACAGGGGATGAAAAACTGTTTTTT few TRBJ1-4 TRBV30 TRBD1
CASSLEGLYGYTF TGTGCCAGCAGCTTAGAAGGCCTCTATGGCTACACCTTC - TRBJ1-2 TRBV7-2 -
CASSPGTGGKYGYTF TGTGCCAGCAGCCCGGGGACAGGGGGCAAGTATGGCTACACCTTC - TRBJ1-2 TRBV5-4 TRBD1
CASSNVRGLDTGELFF TGCGCCAGCAGTAACGTACGGGGGTTGGACACCGGGGAGCTGTTTTTT - TRBJ2-2 TRBV5-1 -
CATSREGAYNEQFF TGTGCCACCAGCAGAGAGGGAGCCTACAATGAGCAGTTCTTC - TRBJ2-1 TRBV15 -
CASSLGPGGLWANVLTF TGTGCCAGCAGTTTGGGTCCAGGTGGGCTCTGGGCCAACGTCCTGACTTTC - TRBJ2-6 TRBV28 -
CASSDPRARTQYF TGTGCCAGCAGTGACCCCCGGGCACGGACGCAGTATTTT - TRBJ2-3 TRBV6-4 -
CASSGGDGEKLFF TGTGCCAGCAGTGGGGGGGACGGCGAAAAACTGTTTTTT - TRBJ1-4 TRBV28 -
CASSLGQGRSPLYF TGTGCCAGCAGCTTAGGACAGGGAAGATCACCCCTCTACTTT once TRBJ1-6 TRBV7-2 TRBD1
CASSLWTSGRQETQYF TGTGCCAGCAGCCTATGGACTAGCGGGCGTCAAGAGACCCAGTACTTC - TRBJ2-5 TRBV4-2 TRBD2
CASSTGNYGYTF TGCGCCAGCAGCACAGGGAACTATGGCTACACCTTC - TRBJ1-2 TRBV5-1 -
CASSPEVGREQFF TGTGCCAGCTCACCCGAGGTCGGGAGAGAGCAGTTCTTC few TRBJ2-1 TRBV18 -
CASSLDIRHNYGYTF TGTGCCAGCAGTTTAGATATCAGGCACAACTATGGCTACACCTTC - TRBJ1-2 TRBV28 -
CASTLAAGFQETQYF TGTGCCAGCACTCTCGCCGCAGGTTTCCAAGAGACCCAGTACTTC - TRBJ2-5 TRBV28 -
CASSNGQGGLHF TGTGCCAGCAGTAACGGACAGGGCGGTCTCCACTTT few TRBJ1-6 TRBV25-1 TRBD1
CASSPDRFGEKLFF TGTGCCAGCAGCCCTGACAGGTTCGGCGAAAAACTGTTTTTT few TRBJ1-4 TRBV14 -
CASSVRDRGHF TGTGCCAGCAGCGTCCGGGACAGGGGCCACTTC - TRBJ2-5 TRBV7-3 TRBD1
CASSLVGRVDRETQYF TGTGCCAGCAGCTTGGTCGGACGGGTAGATCGGGAGACCCAGTACTTC - TRBJ2-5 TRBV5-4 -
CASSPIAGVDNEQFF TGCGCCAGCAGCCCAATAGCGGGGGTGGACAATGAGCAGTTCTTC - TRBJ2-1 TRBV5-1 TRBD2
CASSRSERRATDTQYF TGTGCCAGCAGCCGCTCAGAGCGGCGCGCCACAGATACGCAGTATTTT - TRBJ2-3 TRBV13 -
CASSPRDRGRENTEAFF TGTGCCAGCAGCCCACGGGACAGGGGGCGAGAGAACACTGAAGCTTTCTTT - TRBJ1-1 TRBV11-2 TRBD1
CASSLEGDYSNQPQHF TGCGCCAGCAGCTTGGAAGGGGACTATAGCAATCAGCCCCAGCATTTT - TRBJ1-5 TRBV5-1 -
CASSLAGGASRYEQYF TGTGCCAGCAGCTTGGCAGGGGGCGCGAGTCGCTACGAGCAGTACTTC - TRBJ2-7 TRBV5-4 TRBD1
CASSADRVETQYF TGTGCCAGCAGTGCGGACAGGGTAGAGACCCAGTACTTC - TRBJ2-5 TRBV6-5 TRBD1
CASSSSGQINQPQHF TGTGCCAGCAGCTCCTCCGGACAGATCAATCAGCCCCAGCATTTT - TRBJ1-5 TRBV7-9 -
CASSWAPNVLTF TGTGCCAGCAGTTGGGCTCCCAACGTCCTGACTTTC - TRBJ2-6 TRBV5-3 -
CASSQEGGSSGNTIYF TGTGCCAGCAGCCAGGAGGGGGGGAGCTCTGGAAACACCATATATTTT - TRBJ1-3 TRBV4-2 -
CASSRSSTNEKLFF TGTGCCAGTAGTCGGTCCTCAACTAATGAAAAACTGTTTTTT - TRBJ1-4 TRBV19 -
CAISEDKETQYF TGTGCCATCAGTGAGGATAAAGAGACCCAGTACTTC few TRBJ2-5 TRBV10-3 -
CASKSGFLGGYTF TGTGCCAGCAAATCAGGTTTTCTTGGCGGCTACACCTTC - TRBJ1-2 TRBV6-1 -
CATSREGTSGGEQVTQYF TGTGCCACCAGCAGAGAAGGGACTAGCGGGGGGGAACAAGTCACCCAGTACTTC - TRBJ2-5 TRBV15 TRBD2
CAFSLSPVETQYF TGTGCCTTCTCTTTAAGCCCGGTAGAGACCCAGTACTTC - TRBJ2-5 TRBV13 -
CASTARGGQETQYF TGTGCCAGCACCGCCCGGGGGGGCCAAGAGACCCAGTACTTC once TRBJ2-5 TRBV9 TRBD2
CASSEGTVSEKLFF TGTGCCAGCAGTGAGGGGACAGTATCTGAAAAACTGTTTTTT - TRBJ1-4 TRBV2 TRBD1
CASSRLGGAGDTQYF TGCGCCAGCAGCAGGTTGGGGGGGGCCGGAGATACGCAGTATTTT - TRBJ2-3 TRBV5-1 -
CASSSSGTGTYEQYF TGTGCCAGCAGTTCCTCCGGGACAGGAACCTACGAGCAGTACTTC - TRBJ2-7 TRBV28 TRBD1
CASRFGGSGNTIYF TGTGCCAGCAGGTTTGGTGGGTCTGGAAACACCATATATTTT - TRBJ1-3 TRBV5-5 -
CASRTGLSNQPQHF TGTGCCAGCCGGACAGGGCTCAGCAATCAGCCCCAGCATTTT few TRBJ1-5 TRBV2 TRBD1
CASRGARGRGETQYF TGTGCCAGTAGAGGAGCCAGGGGAAGAGGAGAGACCCAGTACTTC - TRBJ2-5 TRBV19 -
CASSLAYEQYF TGTGCCAGCAGCTTAGCCTACGAGCAGTACTTC - TRBJ2-7 TRBV5-4 -
CASREGTATFARETQYF TGTGCCAGCAGGGAGGGGACCGCAACGTTTGCACGAGAGACCCAGTACTTC - TRBJ2-5 TRBV4-2 -
CASSAGTDRISYEQYF TGTGCCAGTAGTGCCGGGACGGATCGAATTTCCTACGAGCAGTACTTC - TRBJ2-7 TRBV19 -
CSVEEVWAPSETQYF TGCAGCGTTGAAGAGGTATGGGCCCCTTCGGAGACCCAGTACTTC - TRBJ2-5 TRBV29-1 -
CASSPNRQGMANTGELFF TGTGCCAGCAGCCCCAATAGACAGGGGATGGCGAACACCGGGGAGCTGTTTTTT - TRBJ2-2 TRBV11-3 TRBD1
CASSSNPRQGADTQYF TGTGCCAGCAGTTCCAACCCCCGACAGGGCGCAGATACGCAGTATTTT - TRBJ2-3 TRBV27 TRBD1